The 19 T cell receptor beta chains below all came from one sample that was sequenced in a study of Ad26.COV2.S vaccination and SARS-CoV-2 variants. Libraries were prepared by immunoSEQ multiplex PCR; TCRdb keeps only in-frame clonotypes and omits some of them. The sample includes 380,000 or so clones, about 87% of them seen just once. Regarding treatment: approximately 18 received Ad26.COV2.S at low or high dose, single or two shots; about 5 received placebo; per-sample allocation not given. Samples came from day 63 after the first vaccine or placebo injection. Specimen: peripheral blood, collected in a trial of Ad26.COV2.S vaccine versus placebo. Receptor source: a person between 18 and 60 years old who received the Ad26.COV2.S COVID-19 vaccine or a placebo.

V is TRBV2 and J is TRBJ1-1; 7 bases line up with TRBD1. Germline CDR1 SNHLY, CDR2 FYNNEI. The CDR3 totals 12 residues. V dropped 8 bases and J dropped 5; count of bases not matched to a gene: 5. CDR3 protein: CASGQVDTEAFF. As DNA, the CDR3 is TGTGCCAGCGGACAGGTCGATACTGAAGCTTTCTTT.

The J gene is TRBJ1-1, the V gene TRBV12-3 or TRBV12-4, with 7 bases aligning to TRBD1. The V and J ends lost 7 bases and 8 bases, in that order; junction bases with no gene match: 1. The CDR3 loop spans 10 amino acids. The CDR3 bases are TGTGCCAGCATACAGGGGGAAGCTTTCTTT. It encodes CASIQGEAFF.

This chain joins TRBV4-1 and TRBJ2-1, with TRBD2 matching 9 bases. The junction had 10 bases not matched to a gene; V was cut back by 4 bases and J by 9 bases. Germline V gene data show CDR1 as MGHRA and CDR2 as YSYEKL. The CDR3 length is 15 residues. The CDR3 sequence: CASSRPGLAKTEQFF. CDR3 nucleotide sequence: TGCGCCAGCAGCCGTCCGGGACTAGCTAAGACTGAGCAGTTCTTC.

The chain combines TRBV2 with TRBJ1-2; D may be TRBD1 (5 bases). Trimming shortened V by 9 bases and J by 2 bases, and 13 bases separated the two germline ends. From germline, CDR1 is SNHLY and CDR2 FYNNEI. The CDR3 runs to 13 residues. The CDR3 DNA reads as TGTGCCAGTTCTACGGGGGACAACTATGGCTACACCTTC. Its translation is CASSTGDNYGYTF.

The chain uses TRBV9 and TRBJ2-5; 9 positions match TRBD2. This CDR3 contains 15 residues. The germline V gene has CDR1 SGDLS and CDR2 YYNGEE. V was pared by 3 bases and J by 5 bases, with 8 bases of the junction left unmatched. CDR3: CASSASAGGLETQYF. DNA of the CDR3: TGTGCCAGCAGCGCTTCAGCGGGGGGTCTGGAGACCCAGTACTTC.

This clone was found a few times. The V call is TRBV3-1 (or the pseudogene TRBV3-2), the J call TRBJ2-7; weak D call: TRBD2 (5 bases). The CDR3 length is 16 residues. Trimming took off 0 bases at V and 0 bases at J, with 12 bases between the two ends. Germline loops: CDR1 LGHDT, CDR2 YNNKEL (reference sequence). The CDR3 nucleotides are TGTGCCAGCAGCCAAGATCTGAGGGTAGGCTCCTACGAGCAGTACTTC. Amino acid sequence: CASSQDLRVGSYEQYF.

The rearrangement links TRBV5-6 to TRBJ2-7; D uncertain. Germline V gives CDR1 SGHDT, CDR2 YYEEEE. The CDR3 covers 14 residues. The V and J ends lost 0 bases and 0 bases respectively, with 7 bases between them. The chain's CDR3 is CASSLAGPSYEQYF. The CDR3 bases are TGTGCCAGCAGCTTGGCCGGACCCTCCTACGAGCAGTACTTC.

The chain recombines TRBV27 with TRBJ1-2; D gene ambiguous. The CDR3 consists of 12 residues. Trimming removed 5 bases from V and 5 bases from J, with 9 bases in between. Germline CDR1 MNHEY, CDR2 SMNVEV (reference sequence). The CDR3 coding sequence is TGTGCCAGCAGTCCGGGTTATTATGGCTACACCTTC. It specifies CASSPGYYGYTF.

The chain combines TRBV7-3 with TRBJ1-1; D unresolved. Germline CDR1 reads SGHTA; CDR2 reads FQGTGA. This CDR3 is built from 15 residues. V lost 4 bases and J lost 4, with 16 bases in between. This chain's CDR3 is CASSSYNLRGTEAFF. The CDR3 region has the DNA TGTGCCAGCAGCTCGTACAATTTACGGGGCACTGAAGCTTTCTTT.

The chain joins TRBV7-2 to TRBJ1-2; 7 nucleotides match TRBD1. Germline CDR1 reads SGHTA; CDR2 reads FQGNSA. The CDR3 consists of 17 residues. With 4 bases clipped from V and 1 base from J, the junction kept 12 bases outside the gene matches. CDR3 amino acids: CASSSTGDPVHNYGYTF. DNA of the CDR3: TGTGCCAGCAGCTCTACAGGGGACCCCGTACATAACTATGGCTACACCTTC.

There are a few counts of this clone. The chain has TRBV12-3 or TRBV12-4 and TRBJ2-7, with D uncertain. Trimming removed 6 bases at V and 3 bases at J, with 6 bases between. The CDR3 is 11 residues long. CDR3 nucleotide sequence: TGTGCCAGCAGCACAGACTACGAGCAGTACTTC. Translating it yields CASSTDYEQYF.

The chain combines TRBV12-3 or TRBV12-4 with TRBJ1-1, with a possible D match to TRBD1 (5 bases). V was pared by 6 bases and J by 8 bases, with 16 bases between. There are 13 residues in the CDR3. CDR3 DNA sequence: TGTGCCAGCAGCCAGGGCTCGAAGTTAGAAGCTTTCTTT. Protein product: CASSQGSKLEAFF.

This rearrangement joins TRBV5-6 to TRBJ2-1; D not certain. Germline-derived CDR1 and CDR2 are SGHDT and YYEEEE. The V gene lost 3 bases and the J gene lost 7 bases, with 14 bases spanning the gap. CDR3 length: 14 residues. In nucleotides, the CDR3 is TGTGCCAGCAGCTCGCTCCCAACCGGGAATGAGCAGTTCTTC. It is translated as CASSSLPTGNEQFF. The full variable domain, with the rest looked up from reference TRBV5-6 and TRBJ2-1, is DAGVTQSPTHLIKTRGQQVTLRCSPKSGHDTVSWYQQALGQGPQFIFQYYEEEERQRGNFPDRFSGHQFPNYSSELNVNALLLGDSALYLCASSSLPTGNEQFFGPGTRLTVL.

The count of this clone is one. The V call is TRBV3-1 (or the pseudogene TRBV3-2), the J call TRBJ2-7, with D unresolved. The CDR3 has 12 amino acids. The germline V gene has CDR1 LGHDT and CDR2 YNNKEL (reference sequence). Trimming took 4 bases from V and 4 from J, leaving 8 bases between them. CDR3 protein: CASSRNSYEQYF. The CDR3 bases are TGTGCCAGCAGCCGGAATTCGTACGAGCAGTACTTC.

This clone came up many times. This chain connects TRBV2 to TRBJ1-1, with TRBD1 matching 7 bases. This CDR3 contains 19 residues. J was trimmed by 0 bases and V by 7 bases; bases with no gene match: 20. Germline CDR1 and CDR2: SNHLY and FYNNEI. The CDR3 loop is CASNPRTGGGLAVNTEAFF. DNA for the CDR3: TGTGCCAGCAACCCTAGGACAGGCGGGGGGTTGGCCGTGAACACTGAAGCTTTCTTT.

This clone was counted a few times. V is TRBV29-1 and J is TRBJ2-7, with D hard to call. Germline loops: CDR1 SQVTM, CDR2 ANQGSEA. Between the trimmed V and J ends, which lost 4 bases and 0 bases, there was a span of 7 bases. CDR3 size: 12 residues. The CDR3 DNA reads TGCAGCGTTGTACCTAGCTCCTACGAGCAGTACTTC. Its translation: CSVVPSSYEQYF.

J is TRBJ2-1 and V is TRBV7-9; the D gene is possibly TRBD2 (6 bases). V lost 4 bases to trimming and J lost 3 bases, with 10 bases between them. Germline CDR1 SEHNR, CDR2 FQNEAQ (reference sequence). This CDR3 spans 14 amino acids. Here the CDR3 DNA reads TGTGCCAGCAGCTCCTTAGCGGTCTACAATGAGCAGTTCTTC. Translated: CASSSLAVYNEQFF.

CDR3 sequence: CASSPPSQGLTSNQPQHF. The CDR3 bases are TGTGCCAGCTCACCGCCCAGTCAGGGTCTTACTAGCAATCAGCCCCAGCATTTT. The gene calls are TRBV18 and TRBJ1-5; TRBD1 is a possible D gene (5 bases). Germline loops: CDR1 KGHSH, CDR2 LQKENI. The CDR3 has 18 amino acids. Trimming cost V 3 bases and J 0 bases, with 18 bases left between them.

This clone was picked up a small number of times. The chain joins TRBV5-6 to TRBJ2-7; D may match TRBD1 or TRBD2 (5 bases each). The CDR3 spans 14 residues. Trimming removed 7 bases from V and 0 bases from J, with 14 bases in between. CDR1 and CDR2 (germline): SGHDT, YYEEEE. CDR3 region: CASSWGSGSYEQYF. CDR3 in DNA: TGTGCCAGCTCCTGGGGCAGCGGCTCCTACGAGCAGTACTTC.